This passage covers 25 T cell receptor beta chains from one sample sequenced in a study of blood T cell repertoires in COVID-19. Here immunoSEQ multiplex PCR was the method, and the copy in TCRdb shows in-frame clones only, minus some. Of approximately 140,000 clones listed, 88% are singletons. The sample consisted of peripheral blood. All receptors come from a man aged 45-65 years with active or convalescent COVID-19.

This chain links TRBV7-9 with TRBJ1-1; 7 nucleotides match TRBD1. Germline V gives CDR1 SEHNR, CDR2 FQNEAQ (reference sequence). The ends lost 5 bases at V and 0 bases at J; junction bases unmatched: 3. CDR3 length: 14 amino acids. Here the CDR3 DNA reads TGTGCCAGCAGCCCGGGACAGATGAACACTGAAGCTTTCTTT. This translates into CASSPGQMNTEAFF.

This clone was counted a single time. The rearrangement joins TRBV19 to TRBJ2-7, with 8 bases identical to TRBD2. The germline gives CDR1 LNHDA, CDR2 SQIVND (reference sequence). V shed 2 bases, J shed 5 bases, and the junction held 5 bases outside the gene matches. This CDR3 is built from 14 residues. For the CDR3, the DNA is TGTGCCAGTAGTATACGGGAGGGCCTCAACGAGCAGTACTTC. It codes for CASSIREGLNEQYF.

The chain is built from TRBV19 and TRBJ1-5; the match to TRBD1 covers 8 bases. The CDR3 totals 14 residues. CDR1 is LNHDA and CDR2 is SQIVND in the germline V gene (reference sequence). Trimming cost V 7 bases and J 3 bases; bases outside gene matches: 5. CDR3 sequence: CASTDRGPNQPQHF. The CDR3, as DNA: TGTGCCAGTACTGACAGGGGACCCAATCAGCCCCAGCATTTT.

V usage is TRBV14 and J usage is TRBJ1-3; D gene unclear. This CDR3 has 14 amino acids. Trimming pared 0 bases from V and 0 bases from J, leaving 3 bases between. Germline CDR1 SGHDN, CDR2 FVKESK. CDR3: CASSQDISGNTIYF. The CDR3 coding sequence is TGTGCCAGCAGCCAAGATATCTCTGGAAACACCATATATTTT.

This clone was seen a single time. The rearrangement links TRBV28 to TRBJ2-1, with TRBD2 matching over 7 bases. Trimming removed 5 bases from V and 6 bases from J; junction bases left unmatched: 10. The CDR3 contains 15 residues. Germline-derived CDR1 and CDR2 are MDHEN and SYDVKM. As DNA, the CDR3 is TGTGCCAGCAGTCCTCGGGCCTGGGGGGGCAATGAGCAGTTCTTC. This encodes CASSPRAWGGNEQFF.

This clone was recorded only once. This chain links TRBV5-1 with TRBJ2-1; 8 bases line up with TRBD2. Germline V gene lookup returns CDR1 SGHRS and CDR2 YFSETQ. Trimming cost V 3 bases and J 4 bases; bases outside gene matches: 3. CDR3 size: 14 residues. DNA of the CDR3: TGCGCCAGCAGCTCGGCTAGCGGGTACAATGAGCAGTTCTTC. It codes for CASSSASGYNEQFF.

The chain uses TRBV28 and TRBJ1-1; D is perhaps TRBD1 (6 bases). V was trimmed by 4 bases and J by 4 bases, leaving 13 bases between them. Germline loops: CDR1 MDHEN, CDR2 SYDVKM. The CDR3 extends over 14 amino acids. CDR3 residues: CASSSRGRITEAFF. The DNA for the CDR3 is TGTGCCAGCAGTTCCAGGGGCCGGATCACTGAAGCTTTCTTT. Full variable domain (outside the CDR3, taken from reference TRBV28 and TRBJ1-1): DVKVTQSSRYLVKRTGEKVFLECVQDMDHENMFWYRQDPGLGLRLIYFSYDVKMKEKGDIPEGYSVSREKKERFSLILESASTNQTSMYLCASSSRGRITEAFFGQGTRLTVV.

The chain joins TRBV6-5 to TRBJ2-2, with D perhaps matching TRBD1 (6 bases). This CDR3 contains 13 residues. Trimming removed 6 bases from V and 5 bases from J, with 10 bases in between. CDR1 MNHEY and CDR2 SVGAGI come from the germline V gene. CDR3 residues: CASRRGGTGELFF. The CDR3 nucleotides are TGTGCCAGCAGACGAGGGGGAACCGGGGAGCTGTTTTTT.

This sequence joins TRBV4-1 and TRBJ1-2, with D perhaps matching TRBD1 (5 bases). CDR1 and CDR2 (germline): MGHRA, YSYEKL. The CDR3 is 15 amino acids. V was clipped by 1 base and J by 8 bases, with 17 bases between them. CDR3 region: CASSQGLGEGYGYTF. The DNA for the CDR3 is TGCGCCAGCAGCCAAGGGTTAGGGGAAGGGTACGGCTACACCTTC.

The chain combines TRBV10-3 with TRBJ2-7; a weak D match, TRBD1 (5 bases). This CDR3 comprises 14 residues. Trimming removed 3 bases from V and 2 bases from J, with 11 bases in between. CDR1 is ENHRY, CDR2 SYGVKD, per germline. The CDR3 region is CAISETGAPYEQYF. The CDR3 DNA sequence: TGTGCCATCAGTGAAACAGGAGCCCCCTACGAGCAGTACTTC.

This clone appeared a few times. The chain links TRBV7-9 to TRBJ1-6, with 10 bases lining up with TRBD1. Germline trimming cut 4 bases from V and 3 bases from J; bases unmatched to any gene: 3. The germline gives CDR1 SEHNR, CDR2 FQNEAQ (reference sequence). The CDR3 contains 16 residues. The CDR3 region has the DNA TGTGCCAGCAGCTCGGGACAGGGGTTCTATAATTCACCCCTCCACTTT. The encoded protein is CASSSGQGFYNSPLHF.

This chain joins TRBV7-2 and TRBJ2-1; tentatively, D is TRBD1 (5 bases). The CDR3 is 12 residues long. The V end was cut by 5 bases, the J end by 10 bases, with 12 bases between. Germline CDR1 SGHTA, CDR2 FQGNSA. DNA of the CDR3: TGTGCCAGCAGCCCCCAACGGACAGAGCAGTTCTTC. This encodes CASSPQRTEQFF.

The genes are TRBV5-1 and TRBJ2-5; TRBD2 matches at 9 bases. CDR1 and CDR2 from the germline V gene are SGHRS and YFSETQ. J gave up 5 bases and V 1 base, and 3 bases lay outside the gene matches. The CDR3 has 14 amino acids. The CDR3 protein is CASSLTSGQETQYF. DNA for the CDR3: TGCGCCAGCAGCTTGACTAGCGGGCAGGAGACCCAGTACTTC.

CDR3 bases: TGTGCCACCAGCCTACGACAGAGCAATCAGCCCCAGCATTTT. It translates to CATSLRQSNQPQHF. The V gene is TRBV15, the J gene TRBJ1-5; the D gene is possibly TRBD1 (5 bases). The germline V gene has CDR1 LNHNV and CDR2 YYDKDF (reference sequence). V lost 5 bases and J 1 base, leaving 9 bases between the germline ends. The CDR3 loop spans 14 amino acids.

This clone was recorded a few times. This chain joins TRBV4-3 and TRBJ2-5; perhaps TRBD1 as D (6 bases). The CDR3 extends over 16 amino acids. Trimming stripped 0 bases from V and 4 bases from J, with 15 bases between. Germline CDR1 LGHNA, CDR2 YSLEER. The CDR3 sequence: CASSQEGTARGETQYF. DNA for the CDR3: TGCGCCAGCAGCCAAGAGGGGACGGCCAGGGGAGAGACCCAGTACTTC.

This clone was detected once. The gene calls are TRBV5-4 and TRBJ1-6, with D perhaps matching TRBD1 (5 bases). CDR3 length: 15 amino acids. The V end was cut by 0 bases, the J end by 5 bases, with 9 bases between. The germline V gene encodes CDR1 SGHNT and CDR2 YYREEE (reference sequence). The CDR3 sequence: CASSLGQTNNSPLHF. The CDR3 bases are TGTGCCAGCAGCTTGGGACAGACGAATAATTCACCCCTCCACTTT.

This chain uses TRBV6-1 with TRBJ2-1, with 8 bases matching TRBD2. The CDR3 runs to 16 residues. The germline V gene has CDR1 MNHNS and CDR2 SASEGT. Trimming at V came to 3 bases and at J to 6 bases, leaving 10 bases not matched to a gene. The CDR3 loop is CASSEPGTRGGNEQFF. In DNA form, the CDR3 reads TGTGCCAGCAGTGAGCCCGGGACTAGGGGAGGCAATGAGCAGTTCTTC.

The chain carries TRBV6-5 and TRBJ2-3; D is perhaps TRBD2 (6 bases). V lost 8 bases, J lost 4 bases, and 16 bases lay in between. Germline lookup yields CDR1 MNHEY and CDR2 SVGAGI. CDR3 length: 14 residues. The CDR3 sequence: CASRRQGRSDTQYF. The CDR3 DNA follows: TGTGCCAGCCGACGACAAGGGAGGTCAGATACGCAGTATTTT.

V usage is TRBV4-3 and J usage is TRBJ1-1; D is ambiguous. CDR3 length: 13 residues. Trimming pared 1 base from V and 5 bases from J, leaving 8 bases between. Germline V gene sequence: CDR1 LGHNA, CDR2 YSLEER. In nucleotides, the CDR3 is TGCGCCAGCAGCCAAGTCCCACGGACTGAAGCTTTCTTT. Its translation is CASSQVPRTEAFF.

The chain joins TRBV6-1 to TRBJ2-5, with no clear D. CDR1 MNHNS and CDR2 SASEGT come from the germline V gene. The V end was cut by 4 bases, the J end by 4 bases, with 22 bases between. The CDR3 length is 17 residues. CDR3 DNA sequence: TGTGCCAGCAGTGCTGATGGATACAGACCCCAAACAGAGACCCAGTACTTC. Translated, it gives CASSADGYRPQTETQYF.

This chain uses TRBV5-1 with TRBJ2-1; 10 bases align to TRBD2. The CDR3 sequence is 18 residues long. Germline lookup yields CDR1 SGHRS and CDR2 YFSETQ. V shed 1 base and J 7 bases; nucleotides not matched to a gene: 14. The CDR3 here is CASSLQKFTSGTGNEQFF. The CDR3 DNA is TGCGCCAGCAGCTTGCAAAAGTTTACTAGCGGGACGGGAAATGAGCAGTTCTTC.

The chain links TRBV9 to TRBJ1-1; TRBD1 might be the D (6 bases). The CDR3 contains 14 residues. Germline CDR1 reads SGDLS; CDR2 reads YYNGEE. V shed 2 bases and J shed 1 base, with 9 bases lying between them. The chain's CDR3 is CASSVTTGNTEAFF. The CDR3 DNA reads as TGTGCCAGCAGCGTTACGACAGGGAACACTGAAGCTTTCTTT.

This chain links TRBV18 with TRBJ2-4; possible D gene TRBD2, 5 bases. CDR1 KGHSH and CDR2 LQKENI come from the germline V gene. Trimming took 2 bases from V and 9 from J, leaving 17 bases between them. The CDR3 runs 15 residues. CDR3 nucleotides: TGTGCCAGCTCACCAGGGGAAGCGGTAGGGCGCATTCAGTACTTC. As protein: CASSPGEAVGRIQYF.

The chain combines TRBV15 with TRBJ1-4; D remains unclear. V was cut by 3 bases and J by 8 bases, with 13 bases left in between. The CDR3 runs to 14 residues. The germline V gene encodes CDR1 LNHNV and CDR2 YYDKDF (reference sequence). The chain's CDR3 is CATSRRGSGEKLFF. The CDR3 coding sequence is TGTGCCACCAGCAGGCGCGGGTCGGGGGAAAAACTGTTTTTT.

This clone is a singleton in its sample. The genes are TRBV27 and TRBJ1-6; tentatively, D is TRBD1 (6 bases). The V and J ends lost 2 bases and 8 bases respectively, with 7 bases between them. The CDR3 loop spans 13 amino acids. From germline, CDR1 is MNHEY and CDR2 SMNVEV (reference sequence). CDR3 in amino acids: CASSLNRDSPLHF. The DNA for the CDR3 is TGTGCCAGCAGTTTAAACAGGGATTCACCCCTCCACTTT.